Listed here is a single T cell receptor (beta chain). Its antigen is not known. Cells designated naive CD8 were CD45RO-negative and were positively selected for CCR7, with terminally differentiated effector memory CD45RA+ cells excluded. Adults of Caucasian background living in Nashville, Tennessee made up all donors. The data derive from a study of shared clonotypes between healthy human individuals. Study overall: CD4 naive and memory got three plates each, CD8 naive two, CD8 memory one.

This CDR3 has 13 amino acids. Trimming cost V 4 bases and J 5 bases, with 11 bases left between them. Germline V gives CDR1 WNHNN, CDR2 SYGVQD (reference sequence). Libraries were prepared by immunoSEQ multiplex PCR; TCRdb keeps only in-frame clonotypes and omits some of them. The sample records roughly 2.1 million clones, approximately 94% being singletons. Regarding the study as a whole: Naive CD4 clonotypes were shared across several donors at 4.5% to 6.5%. Estimated richness was generally greater in naive than memory subsets.

The source of this sequence is a man between 18 and 35 years old in good health. Some clones in this sample may be carry-over from other donors' samples. V usage is TRBV10-1 and J usage is TRBJ1-1; no clear D gene. Sequences were obtained from naive CD8+ T cells from PBMCs. CDR3 loop: CASSGGVATEAFF. CDR3 bases: TGCGCCAGCAGTGGTGGGGTTGCGACTGAAGCTTTCTTT.